The 16 T cell receptor beta chains below come from one sample, sequenced in a study of T cell changes during pregnancy in multiple sclerosis. Measured with immunoSEQ multiplex PCR; TCRdb has only the in-frame clones, and not every one. The sample holds roughly 42,000 clones; 90% to 95% are singletons and the top ten take less than 0.95%. Source: CD4+ T cells from peripheral blood mononuclear cells, taken before pregnancy. These receptors came from a female donor with multiple sclerosis, enrolled in a pregnancy study.

The chain employs TRBV9 and TRBJ2-7, with D possibly matching TRBD1 (5 bases). Germline CDR1 is SGDLS and CDR2 is YYNGEE. The CDR3 extends over 14 amino acids. V was clipped by 4 bases and J by 3 bases, with 14 bases between them. CDR3 DNA sequence: TGTGCCAGCAGCCCAAGGGGCGGTAGCTACGAGCAGTACTTC. Translated, it gives CASSPRGGSYEQYF.

This chain uses TRBV27 with TRBJ2-7; tentative D call: TRBD2 (6 bases). Deletions cut 3 bases from V and 0 bases from J, with 12 bases between. Germline lookup yields CDR1 MNHEY and CDR2 SMNVEV (reference sequence). The CDR3 spans 15 residues. The CDR3 reads CASSFSAGSSYEQYF. The CDR3 region has the DNA TGTGCCAGCAGTTTTTCGGCGGGAAGCTCCTACGAGCAGTACTTC.

The chain recombines TRBV6-6 with TRBJ2-3, with 10 positions matching TRBD2. The CDR3 spans 15 residues. With V trimmed by 8 bases and J by 4 bases, 9 bases remained unmatched. In germline, CDR1 is MNHNY, CDR2 SVGAGI (reference sequence). Here the CDR3 DNA reads TGTGCCAGCTCCCAGGAGCGGGGGGGCTCAGATACGCAGTATTTT. It codes for CASSQERGGSDTQYF.

The rearrangement joins TRBV19 to TRBJ2-3, with 8 positions matching TRBD1. Looked up from germline, CDR1 is LNHDA and CDR2 is SQIVND (reference sequence). This CDR3 is 14 amino acids long. Germline trimming cut 3 bases from V and 1 base from J; bases unmatched to any gene: 0. The CDR3 reads CASSMGQGTDTQYF. In DNA form, the CDR3 reads TGTGCCAGTAGTATGGGACAGGGCACAGATACGCAGTATTTT.

The gene calls are TRBV4-3 and TRBJ2-5; 16 nucleotides line up with TRBD2. The CDR3 totals 19 residues. The germline gives CDR1 LGHNA, CDR2 YSLEER. V lost 1 base and J lost 7; bases outside the gene matches: 12. This chain's CDR3 is CASSQARPGLAGGRGTQYF. For the CDR3, the DNA is TGCGCCAGCAGCCAAGCCAGACCGGGACTAGCGGGGGGGCGGGGGACCCAGTACTTC.

The rearrangement links TRBV7-8 to TRBJ1-2, with D possibly matching TRBD1 (6 bases). The germline V gene encodes CDR1 SGHVS and CDR2 FQNEAQ. The CDR3 is made up of 16 amino acids. Trimming cost V 0 bases and J 8 bases, with 19 bases left between them. CDR3 DNA sequence: TGTGCCAGCAGCTTAGCATCCGGACAGACCTCGGGAGGCTACACCTTC. Translating gives CASSLASGQTSGGYTF.

The chain carries TRBV29-1 and TRBJ1-3, with no clear D. The germline V gene encodes CDR1 SQVTM and CDR2 ANQGSEA. The CDR3 covers 16 residues. V lost 4 bases and J 4 bases, leaving 20 bases between the germline ends. CDR3 sequence reads: CSVALRQATSGNTIYF. As DNA, the CDR3 is TGCAGCGTTGCCCTAAGGCAGGCGACGTCGGGAAACACCATATATTTT.

V usage is TRBV10-2 and J usage is TRBJ2-1, with 11 bases aligning to TRBD2. The ends lost 4 bases at V and 9 bases at J; junction bases unmatched: 5. This CDR3 contains 14 residues. The germline V gene has CDR1 WSHSY and CDR2 SAAADI. CDR3 DNA: TGCGCCAGCAGTGGGCTTAGCGGGGGGGTTGAGCAGTTCTTC. Its protein is CASSGLSGGVEQFF.

J is TRBJ2-7 and V is TRBV5-6, with 8 positions matching TRBD2. CDR3 length: 13 amino acids. Germline loops: CDR1 SGHDT, CDR2 YYEEEE. With 2 bases clipped from V and 12 bases from J, the junction kept 10 bases outside the gene matches. The CDR3 loop reads CASSFPGGQIGYF. As DNA, the CDR3 is TGTGCCAGCAGCTTCCCGGGGGGGCAGATTGGGTACTTC.

The J gene is TRBJ1-6, the V gene TRBV7-3; tentative D call: TRBD1 (6 bases). The V end was cut by 5 bases, the J end by 6 bases, with 11 bases between. CDR3 size: 14 residues. Germline V lookup: CDR1 SGHTA, CDR2 FQGTGA. CDR3 loop: CASSENRVNSPLHF. CDR3 DNA: TGTGCCAGCAGCGAGAACAGGGTTAATTCACCCCTCCACTTT.

Remarks on this clone: Other DNA sequences in the sample encode the same CDR3. The V and J genes are TRBV5-4 and TRBJ2-3, with a weak D call TRBD2 (6 bases). The CDR3 extends over 15 amino acids. Trimming took 0 bases from V and 0 from J, leaving 8 bases between them. Germline V gene lookup returns CDR1 SGHNT and CDR2 YYREEE (reference sequence). CDR3 sequence reads: CASSLGGVSTDTQYF. CDR3 bases: TGTGCCAGCAGCTTGGGGGGGGTTAGCACAGATACGCAGTATTTT.

The V call is TRBV29-1, the J call TRBJ2-1; 13 bases match TRBD2. The CDR3 sequence is 15 residues long. The junction had 6 bases not matched to a gene; V was cut back by 1 base and J by 9 bases. Germline V gene lookup returns CDR1 SQVTM and CDR2 ANQGSEA. For the CDR3, the DNA is TGCAGCGTTGAAGCTTTACTAGCGGGGGGGGGTGAGCAGTTCTTC. It specifies CSVEALLAGGGEQFF.

The chain has TRBV4-3 and TRBJ2-7; D call uncertain. This CDR3 has 14 amino acids. The V end was cut by 0 bases, the J end by 1 base, with 7 bases between. Germline assignment: CDR1 LGHNA and CDR2 YSLEER. CDR3 sequence (DNA): TGCGCCAGCAGCCAAGATTTCGGGTCCTACGAGCAGTACTTC. This codes for CASSQDFGSYEQYF.

This sequence joins TRBV30 and TRBJ1-4; unclear D gene. The CDR3 is 13 residues long. V lost 3 bases, J lost 1 base, and 6 bases lay in between. Germline V gene sequence: CDR1 GTSNPN, CDR2 SVGIG (reference sequence). The DNA of the CDR3 is TGTGCCTGGAGCGCGGGAACTAATGAAAAACTGTTTTTT. This sequence encodes CAWSAGTNEKLFF.

The chain has TRBV5-5 and TRBJ2-7, with 11 bases identical to TRBD1. This CDR3 comprises 16 residues. Germline lookup yields CDR1 SGHKS and CDR2 YYEKEE (reference sequence). V shed 4 bases and J 3 bases; nucleotides not matched to a gene: 9. CDR3 amino acids: CASSADRGRWDYEQYF. The CDR3 nucleotides are TGTGCCAGCAGCGCGGACAGGGGGCGGTGGGACTACGAGCAGTACTTC.

The V gene is TRBV5-8, the J gene TRBJ1-3, with unresolved D. V was clipped by 4 bases and J by 3 bases, with 14 bases between them. The CDR3 covers 15 residues. Per the germline V gene, CDR1 is SGHTS and CDR2 is YDEGEE. CDR3 bases: TGTGCCAGCAGCCCCTCCGGCGGGAATGGAAACACCATATATTTT. It yields the protein CASSPSGGNGNTIYF.